Listed here is a single TCR beta chain. Its target is unknown. After removal of 5 bases from V and 0 bases from J, the junction contained 4 bases not matched to a gene. This CDR3 has 15 residues. Germline CDR1 and CDR2: DFQATT and SNEGSKA (reference sequence). These data are taken from a study of vaccination and CD4 T cells after COVID-19. Study-wide background: SARS-CoV-2 positivity in convalescent patients was established by nasal swab PCR; some 10 had mild and one severe disease. Each control was exposed to a CEFX pool, an HIV-1 Nef pool, or no peptide at all.

Sequencing of cultured CD4+ T cell DNA used the Oncomine TCR Beta short-read assay. Via MiXCR, TCRdb re-called the PCR reads, giving one row per CDR3 protein. The sample contains about 12,000 distinct CDR3 sequences, 25% to 40% of which appear only once. Specified treatment: approximately 9-day PBMC culture with coronavirus spike peptide pools or control peptides (ViraFEST assay). Peptide-pool expansion of antigen-specific T cells preceded TCR sequencing in ViraFEST. Alongside approximately 11 IU/ml IL-2 and approximately 9.3 ug/ml peptide pools, PBMCs were cultured at 1.5 million to 2.5 million per well.

The chain combines TRBV20-1 with TRBJ2-5; TRBD2 aligns across 12 bases. This receptor was taken from a human donor who had recovered from COVID-19. The source material was CD4+ T cells from blood, cultured in vitro, sampled after SARS-CoV-2 vaccination. The CDR3 nucleotides read TGCAGTGCTTTAGGACTAGCGGGGAACCAAGAGACCCAGTACTTC. Protein product: CSALGLAGNQETQYF.